These T cell receptor beta chains were read from a single sample in a study of blood T cell repertoires in COVID-19. Data came from immunoSEQ multiplex PCR; TCRdb stores just in-frame clones and leaves some out. Found here are about 440,000 clones, 85% to 90% of them singletons; the top ten hold roughly 4.3%. The specimen was peripheral blood. These receptors were collected from a woman under 40 with acute or convalescent COVID-19. The CDR3 runs from the conserved cysteine through the conserved F or W. A D gene is named only where the DNA matches it firmly. The size field is filled for only some rows; it gives once, few, many or a size class.

v_gene	j_gene	len	abundance	d_gene	CDR3aa	CDR3nt
TRBV28	TRBJ1-1	13	few	-	CASSLAGNTEAFF	TGTGCCAGCAGTTTGGCAGGGAACACTGAAGCTTTCTTT
TRBV14	TRBJ1-2	12	-	-	CASSQGDYGYTF	TGTGCCAGCAGCCAAGGAGACTATGGCTACACCTTC
TRBV2	TRBJ1-5	14	once	-	CASSFGQPNQPQHF	TGTGCCAGCAGCTTCGGACAGCCCAATCAGCCCCAGCATTTT
TRBV28	TRBJ1-5	18	-	TRBD1	CASSFSGGGGTRNQPQHF	TGTGCCAGCAGTTTTTCGGGAGGGGGCGGAACGAGAAATCAGCCCCAGCATTTT
TRBV5-6	TRBJ1-2	13	-	-	CASVPWGGYGYTF	TGTGCCAGCGTCCCTTGGGGGGGCTATGGCTACACCTTC
TRBV7-8	TRBJ2-2	13	-	-	CASSTSNTGELFF	TGTGCCAGCAGCACATCAAACACCGGGGAGCTGTTTTTT
TRBV12-3/TRBV12-4	TRBJ2-1	13	-	TRBD2	CASSLGTTNEQFF	TGTGCCAGCAGCCTCGGGACTACCAATGAGCAGTTCTTC
TRBV6-5	TRBJ2-3	15	-	TRBD2	CASTSPGTSGDTQYF	TGTGCCAGCACTTCGCCTGGGACTAGCGGAGATACGCAGTATTTT
TRBV28	TRBJ1-1	13	-	-	CASNAGLGTEAFF	TGTGCCAGCAATGCGGGACTGGGCACTGAAGCTTTCTTT
TRBV28	TRBJ2-5	15	-	-	CASSPLLGEQETQYF	TGTGCCAGCAGTCCGTTATTAGGAGAACAAGAGACCCAGTACTTC
TRBV7-9	TRBJ2-5	15	-	TRBD2	CASSPGTSVQETQYF	TGTGCCAGCAGCCCCGGGACTAGCGTGCAAGAGACCCAGTACTTC
TRBV11-2	TRBJ2-7	14	-	TRBD1	CASSFGQGHYEQYF	TGTGCCAGCAGCTTCGGACAGGGGCACTACGAGCAGTACTTC
TRBV9	TRBJ2-7	15	-	TRBD2	CASSPGTSGGYEQYF	TGTGCCAGCAGCCCCGGGACTAGCGGGGGCTACGAGCAGTACTTC
TRBV10-2	TRBJ2-7	13	once	TRBD2	CASRTSGEYEQYF	TGCGCCAGCAGGACTAGCGGGGAATACGAGCAGTACTTC
TRBV19	TRBJ2-4	15	-	-	CASSRETGKRDIQYF	TGTGCCAGTAGTAGGGAGACAGGGAAGCGGGACATTCAGTACTTC
TRBV12-3/TRBV12-4	TRBJ2-7	12	-	-	CASSLGDYEQYF	TGTGCCAGCAGTTTAGGAGACTACGAGCAGTACTTC
TRBV15	TRBJ2-1	19	-	TRBD1	CATSRDEGRGRRGGGEQFF	TGTGCCACCAGCAGAGATGAGGGCAGGGGGCGAAGAGGAGGTGGTGAGCAGTTCTTC
TRBV5-1	TRBJ2-4	14	-	-	CASSSDTAENIQYF	TGCGCCAGCAGCTCGGACACAGCTGAAAACATTCAGTACTTC
TRBV11-3	TRBJ2-1	17	-	-	CASSLGPRTGGVIEQFF	TGTGCCAGCAGCTTAGGCCCGCGGACAGGAGGGGTGATTGAGCAGTTCTTC
TRBV3-1/TRBV3-2	TRBJ1-5	17	-	TRBD1	CASSPGGQGGGNQPQHF	TGTGCCAGCAGCCCAGGGGGGCAGGGTGGAGGCAATCAGCCCCAGCATTTT
TRBV7-6	TRBJ2-7	16	few	TRBD1	CASSSTKGQGWHEQYF	TGTGCCAGCAGCTCGACCAAAGGACAGGGATGGCACGAGCAGTACTTC
TRBV11-1	TRBJ2-5	15	-	TRBD1	CASSMAGGWGETQYF	TGTGCCAGCAGCATGGCAGGGGGCTGGGGAGAGACCCAGTACTTC
TRBV9	TRBJ2-1	16	-	TRBD2	CASSVFASGAYNEQFF	TGTGCCAGCAGCGTCTTTGCTAGCGGAGCCTACAATGAGCAGTTCTTC
TRBV5-1	TRBJ2-3	15	-	-	CASSHGHAIDDTQYF	TGCGCCAGCAGTCATGGACACGCCATCGATGATACGCAGTATTTT
TRBV24-1	TRBJ2-5	14	-	-	CATSDPGVQETQYF	TGTGCCACCAGTGACCCGGGGGTCCAAGAGACCCAGTACTTC
TRBV5-4	TRBJ2-2	15	-	TRBD1	CASSQGARNTGELFF	TGTGCCAGCAGTCAGGGGGCCAGGAACACCGGGGAGCTGTTTTTT
TRBV10-1	TRBJ2-5	14	-	TRBD1	CASSDNRGRETQYF	TGCGCCAGCAGTGATAACAGGGGCAGGGAGACCCAGTACTTC
TRBV6-5	TRBJ2-3	11	once	-	CASFYADTQYF	TGTGCCAGCTTCTACGCGGATACGCAGTATTTT
TRBV28	TRBJ1-1	13	-	-	CASSRTQRTEAFF	TGTGCCAGCAGCCGGACACAGAGGACTGAAGCTTTCTTT
TRBV27	TRBJ2-7	14	-	TRBD1	CASSWTGRTYEQYF	TGTGCCAGCAGTTGGACAGGGAGAACCTACGAGCAGTACTTC
TRBV18	TRBJ1-1	13	-	-	CASSPHMNTEAFF	TGTGCCAGCTCCCCTCACATGAACACTGAAGCTTTCTTT
TRBV6-5	TRBJ2-1	15	-	-	CASGRADSSYNEQFF	TGTGCCAGCGGCCGAGCGGACAGCTCCTACAATGAGCAGTTCTTC
TRBV29-1	TRBJ1-2	14	-	TRBD1	CSVEHPQGAGGYTF	TGCAGCGTTGAACATCCTCAGGGGGCGGGTGGCTACACCTTC
TRBV7-9	TRBJ2-2	15	-	-	CASSLRTENTGELFF	TGTGCCAGCAGCTTAAGAACAGAAAACACCGGGGAGCTGTTTTTT
TRBV7-3	TRBJ1-1	13	few	-	CASSLGQNTEAFF	TGTGCCAGCAGCTTAGGGCAGAACACTGAAGCTTTCTTT
TRBV3-1/TRBV3-2	TRBJ2-3	16	once	TRBD2	CASSQDGGGGSDTQYF	TGTGCCAGCAGCCAAGATGGGGGCGGGGGGTCAGATACGCAGTATTTT
TRBV6-5	TRBJ1-2	14	-	-	CASIPIGGHYGYTF	TGTGCCAGCATACCCATCGGAGGCCACTATGGCTACACCTTC
TRBV29-1	TRBJ1-4	12	few	-	CSAGHTGEKLFF	TGCAGCGCGGGTCACACAGGGGAAAAACTGTTTTTT
TRBV11-2	TRBJ1-3	18	-	TRBD1	CASRAPGDSKEWGNTIYF	TGTGCCAGCAGAGCTCCCGGGGACAGTAAAGAGTGGGGAAACACCATATATTTT
TRBV28	TRBJ2-7	17	-	TRBD1	CASSLYGQGKSSYEQYF	TGTGCCAGCAGTTTATACGGACAGGGTAAGAGCTCCTACGAGCAGTACTTC
TRBV23-1	TRBJ1-4	16	-	-	CASSQNRQALNEKLFF	TGCGCCAGCAGTCAAAACAGACAGGCCCTGAATGAAAAACTGTTTTTT
TRBV5-1	TRBJ2-1	14	-	-	CASRPGSGNNEQFF	TGCGCCAGCAGACCCGGGTCGGGGAACAATGAGCAGTTCTTC
TRBV6-2/TRBV6-3	TRBJ1-5	15	-	TRBD1	CASSGDRYSNQPQHF	TGTGCCAGCAGTGGGGACAGATATAGCAATCAGCCCCAGCATTTT
TRBV2	TRBJ2-5	18	-	TRBD2	CASRPLAGGPSGQETQYF	TGTGCCAGCAGACCATTAGCGGGGGGGCCGTCGGGACAAGAGACCCAGTACTTC
TRBV6-4	TRBJ2-7	16	-	-	CASSDLGQGSPYEQYF	TGTGCCAGCAGTGACCTCGGCCAGGGGTCCCCCTACGAGCAGTACTTC
TRBV7-9	TRBJ2-5	15	-	TRBD2	CASSLAGLAGETQYF	TGTGCCAGCAGCTTAGCAGGACTAGCGGGGGAGACCCAGTACTTC
TRBV10-3	TRBJ2-5	15	-	TRBD1	CAISGGQVLQETQYF	TGTGCCATCAGCGGGGGACAGGTCCTCCAAGAGACCCAGTACTTC
TRBV4-1	TRBJ2-3	15	-	TRBD2	CASSPIAGGPYTQYF	TGCGCCAGCAGCCCCATAGCGGGGGGGCCTTATACGCAGTATTTT
TRBV11-2	TRBJ2-3	14	-	-	CASSPRGGRDTQYF	TGTGCCAGCAGCCCGAGGGGGGGGCGAGATACGCAGTATTTT
TRBV12-3/TRBV12-4	TRBJ1-1	13	-	-	CASSQDSSNEAFF	TGTGCCAGCAGCCAGGACAGTTCGAATGAAGCTTTCTTT
TRBV6-5	TRBJ1-1	15	-	TRBD1	CASSSRRQGVVEAFF	TGTGCCAGCAGTTCCCGAAGACAGGGAGTTGTCGAAGCTTTCTTT
TRBV2	TRBJ2-7	18	-	TRBD2	CASSEAASGGAWGFEQYF	TGTGCCAGCAGTGAAGCTGCTAGCGGGGGGGCTTGGGGCTTCGAGCAGTACTTC
TRBV5-6	TRBJ1-2	16	-	TRBD1	CASSLAPGQGADGYTF	TGTGCCAGCAGCTTGGCCCCCGGACAGGGGGCTGACGGCTACACCTTC